Below, 24 T cell receptor beta chains from the same sample are listed, as sequenced in a study of T-cell reconstitution after alpha-beta-depleted transplantation in children. Using unique molecular identifiers, the investigators prepared the TCRbeta library. A single record per CDR3 protein comes from TCRdb applying MiXCR to the PCR reads. The sample has 190,000 or so distinct CDR3 sequences, 6.3% seen once. Sequenced material: PBMCs, taken before TCRalphabeta/CD19-depleted stem cell transplant. These receptor sequences come from a girl under two years old with combined immunodeficiency, due to receive a stem cell transplant.

V and J are TRBV6-2 or TRBV6-3 and TRBJ2-1; 14 positions agree with TRBD2. Germline assignment: CDR1 MNHEY and CDR2 SVGEGT. With V trimmed by 2 bases and J by 6 bases, 12 bases remained unmatched. CDR3 length: 19 residues. CDR3 loop: CASSYPQPLGLAGVNEQFF. In nucleotides, the CDR3 is TGTGCCAGCAGTTACCCACAGCCCCTGGGACTAGCGGGAGTCAATGAGCAGTTCTTC.

At least ten counts were recorded for this clonotype. The J gene is TRBJ2-1, the V gene TRBV11-1; 14 bases agree with TRBD2. V gave up 5 bases and J gave up 6 bases; unmatched junction bases: 3. This CDR3 contains 15 residues. Germline loops: CDR1 SGHAT, CDR2 FQDESV (reference sequence). The CDR3 region is CASSDGLAGGNEQFF. The CDR3 DNA sequence: TGTGCCAGCAGCGATGGACTAGCGGGGGGCAATGAGCAGTTCTTC.

This clonotype was found many times. The chain links TRBV20-1 to TRBJ2-5, with TRBD1 matching over 7 bases. The CDR3 sequence is 13 residues long. V dropped 6 bases and J dropped 3; count of bases not matched to a gene: 7. The V gene's germline CDR1 is DFQATT and CDR2 SNEGSKA (reference sequence). The CDR3 bases are TGCAGTGCCAGGGGGATCCGGGAAGAGACCCAGTACTTC. Protein: CSARGIREETQYF.

The chain uses TRBV21-1 and TRBJ2-7. TRBV21-1 is given as a pseudogene. CDR3 length equals 12 residues. CDR3 DNA sequence: TGTGCCAGCACCAAGGCACCCTACGAGCAGTACTTC. It codes for CASTKAPYEQYF.

This clonotype was counted between two and nine times. The chain links TRBV10-3 to TRBJ2-3; 7 bases agree with TRBD1. The V gene's germline CDR1 is ENHRY and CDR2 SYGVKD. The CDR3 has 13 amino acids. V shed 3 bases and J 4 bases; nucleotides not matched to a gene: 1. CDR3 amino acids: CAISEGTADTQYF. The CDR3 DNA reads TGTGCCATCAGTGAAGGGACAGCAGATACGCAGTATTTT.

This clonotype was counted many times. The rearrangement joins TRBV29-1 to TRBJ2-7, with D perhaps matching TRBD2 (5 bases). The CDR3 loop spans 12 amino acids. Germline V lookup: CDR1 SQVTM, CDR2 ANQGSEA. Trimming took 5 bases from V and 3 from J, leaving 11 bases between them. The CDR3 spells CSVLAWGYEQYF. The CDR3 DNA reads as TGCAGCGTTCTAGCCTGGGGCTACGAGCAGTACTTC.

V is TRBV4-1 and J is TRBJ2-1; 10 bases are a match to TRBD2. CDR1 is MGHRA and CDR2 is YSYEKL in the germline V gene. The CDR3 totals 17 residues. J lost 6 bases, V lost 4 bases, and 12 bases had no gene match. CDR3 nucleotide sequence: TGCGCCAGCAGCCCTGCCCCTGCTAGCGGGGGATGCAATGAGCAGTTCTTC. It yields the protein CASSPAPASGGCNEQFF.

The rearrangement joins TRBV5-1 to TRBJ2-5, with 9 bases fitting TRBD1. The CDR3 is made up of 14 amino acids. V lost 2 bases, J lost 4 bases, and 3 bases stayed unmatched. Germline CDR1 is SGHRS and CDR2 is YFSETQ. CDR3 region: CASSFADRGETQYF. For the CDR3, the DNA is TGCGCCAGCAGCTTCGCGGACAGGGGAGAGACCCAGTACTTC.

There are many counts of this clonotype. The V call is TRBV20-1, the J call TRBJ1-5; possible D gene TRBD1, 5 bases. Per germline, CDR1 DFQATT and CDR2 SNEGSKA (reference sequence). The V end lost 1 base, the J end lost 0 bases, and 22 bases lay between the germline ends. This CDR3 has 19 residues. Here the CDR3 DNA reads TGCAGTGCTAGAGGGCGGAGACGGTGGGACCGAGGTAGCAATCAGCCCCAGCATTTT. Protein: CSARGRRRWDRGSNQPQHF.

Notes on this clonotype: A read error may be the cause here, since a much bigger clone is one base away. V gene TRBV12-3 or TRBV12-4 combines with J gene TRBJ1-1; D is unclear. The CDR3 is made up of 14 amino acids. CDR3 DNA: TGTGCCAGCTGTTTAACCGGGGAGGGCACTGAAGCTTTCTTT. The encoded protein is CASCLTGEGTEAFF.

This clonotype has a count of ten or more. V usage is TRBV7-9 and J usage is TRBJ2-5; TRBD1 aligns across 7 bases. CDR3 length: 14 residues. Trimming cost V 4 bases and J 7 bases; bases outside gene matches: 9. Germline V gives CDR1 SEHNR, CDR2 FQNEAQ (reference sequence). The CDR3 sequence: CASSYRGPKGTQYF. CDR3 DNA sequence: TGTGCCAGCAGCTACAGGGGACCGAAGGGGACCCAGTACTTC.

The chain carries TRBV27 and TRBJ2-6; weak D call: TRBD2 (6 bases). The CDR3 consists of 18 residues. Deletions cut 11 bases from V and 0 bases from J, with 23 bases between. Per the germline V gene, CDR1 is MNHEY and CDR2 is SMNVEV (reference sequence). This chain's CDR3 is CAAKSRLAFSSGANVLTF. The CDR3 bases are TGTGCCGCCAAGTCCAGGCTAGCGTTCAGCTCTGGGGCCAACGTCCTGACTTTC.

V gene TRBV20-1 combines with J gene TRBJ2-7; 9 bases align to TRBD1. Germline loops: CDR1 DFQATT, CDR2 SNEGSKA (reference sequence). CDR3 size: 14 residues. After removal of 2 bases from V and 4 bases from J, the junction contained 6 bases not matched to a gene. The CDR3 protein is CSARSTGGGYEQYF. In nucleotides, the CDR3 is TGCAGTGCTAGATCGACAGGGGGTGGGTACGAGCAGTACTTC.

In its sample, this clonotype was seen many times. The V gene is TRBV7-2, the J gene TRBJ2-5; possible D gene TRBD1, 7 bases. Germline V gives CDR1 SGHTA, CDR2 FQGNSA. The CDR3 extends over 16 amino acids. Trimming pared 0 bases from V and 0 bases from J, leaving 11 bases between. CDR3 sequence reads: CASSLATGRNQETQYF. The CDR3 bases are TGTGCCAGCAGCTTAGCGACAGGGAGGAACCAAGAGACCCAGTACTTC.

Many counts were recorded for this clonotype. The chain uses TRBV12-3 or TRBV12-4 and TRBJ1-1; D call uncertain. The CDR3 has 14 residues. V was pared by 4 bases and J by 0 bases, with 9 bases between. CDR3 sequence (DNA): TGTGCCAGCAGTTGGGTCAGTATGAACACTGAAGCTTTCTTT. Translation gives CASSWVSMNTEAFF.

In this sample, this clonotype turned up many times. CDR3 amino acids: CASRRIGSDSYNEQFF. DNA for the CDR3: TGTGCCAGCAGGAGAATCGGGTCGGACTCCTACAATGAGCAGTTCTTC. The rearrangement uses TRBV28 and TRBJ2-1; D is unclear. CDR3 length: 16 amino acids. V shed 6 bases and J shed 0 bases, with 15 bases lying between them. Germline V gene sequence: CDR1 MDHEN, CDR2 SYDVKM.

This clonotype occurred many times. The chain carries TRBV20-1 and TRBJ2-1; TRBD1 matches 7 bases. Germline loops: CDR1 DFQATT, CDR2 SNEGSKA (reference sequence). There are 13 residues in the CDR3. After removal of 2 bases from V and 7 bases from J, the junction contained 5 bases not matched to a gene. CDR3 amino acids: CSARSRGPNEQFF. The CDR3 DNA sequence: TGCAGTGCTAGATCTAGGGGGCCTAATGAGCAGTTCTTC.

This clonotype was seen repeatedly, ten times or more. Mismatch with germline at one junction end may stem from a read error. The rearrangement uses TRBV7-7 and TRBJ2-2; D call uncertain. This CDR3 is 15 amino acids long. The V gene's germline CDR1 is SSHAT and CDR2 FNYEAQ (reference sequence). CDR3: CASSLDPGGSGELFF. In DNA, the CDR3 is TGTGCTAGCAGCTTAGATCCGGGTGGCTCCGGGGAGCTGTTTTTT.

This clonotype was seen at least ten times. The chain has TRBV29-1 and TRBJ2-7; D is uncertain. Germline CDR1 and CDR2: SQVTM and ANQGSEA. The length of the CDR3 is 12 residues. Trimming stripped 4 bases from V and 0 bases from J, with 7 bases between. CDR3 region: CSVVSTSYEQYF. DNA of the CDR3: TGCAGCGTTGTGTCTACCTCCTACGAGCAGTACTTC.

This clonotype appeared many times. J is TRBJ2-1 and V is TRBV7-9; D remains unclear. V lost 1 base, J lost 5 bases, and 6 bases lay in between. The CDR3 runs to 13 residues. Germline V gene lookup returns CDR1 SEHNR and CDR2 FQNEAQ (reference sequence). The DNA for the CDR3 is TGTGCCAGCAGCTTAGGGGCCAACAATGAGCAGTTCTTC. Translated: CASSLGANNEQFF.

This clonotype was seen more than once but under ten times. The chain couples TRBV5-1 to TRBJ1-2; 9 positions match TRBD1. This CDR3 region has 13 residues. The V gene's germline CDR1 is SGHRS and CDR2 YFSETQ. J was trimmed by 8 bases and V by 2 bases; bases with no gene match: 4. CDR3 sequence reads: CASSFGTGFGYTF. CDR3 nucleotide sequence: TGCGCCAGCAGCTTCGGGACAGGGTTCGGCTACACCTTC. The full variable domain, with the rest looked up from reference TRBV5-1 and TRBJ1-2, is KAGVTQTPRYLIKTRGQQVTLSCSPISGHRSVSWYQQTPGQGLQFLFEYFSETQRNKGNFPGRFSGRQFSNSRSEMNVSTLELGDSALYLCASSFGTGFGYTFGSGTRLTVV.

This clonotype was observed many times. V gene TRBV9 combines with J gene TRBJ2-1, with D maybe TRBD1 (5 bases). There are 14 residues in the CDR3. Germline V gene sequence: CDR1 SGDLS, CDR2 YYNGEE. Trimming removed 0 bases at V and 3 bases at J, with 7 bases between. CDR3 amino acids: CASSVGRGYNEQFF. The CDR3 DNA sequence: TGTGCCAGCAGCGTAGGTAGGGGCTACAATGAGCAGTTCTTC.

The sample holds many counts of this clonotype. The chain is built from TRBV4-3 and TRBJ2-7; TRBD2 matches at 7 bases. The CDR3 loop spans 16 amino acids. Germline V gene data show CDR1 as LGHNA and CDR2 as YSLEER. Trimming at V came to 1 base and at J to 2 bases, leaving 8 bases not matched to a gene. CDR3 DNA: TGCGCCAGCAGCCAAGTAGGTCCTAGCGGCACCTACGAGCAGTACTTC. Translating gives CASSQVGPSGTYEQYF.

At least ten counts were recorded for this clonotype. The chain is built from TRBV28 and TRBJ2-1; D is unresolved. The V gene lost 5 bases and the J gene lost 6 bases, with 11 bases spanning the gap. Looked up from germline, CDR1 is MDHEN and CDR2 is SYDVKM. The CDR3 spans 13 residues. The CDR3 sequence: CASSLGRVNEQFF. CDR3 coding DNA: TGTGCCAGCAGTCTCGGCCGGGTCAATGAGCAGTTCTTC. Full variable domain (outside the CDR3, taken from reference TRBV28 and TRBJ2-1): DVKVTQSSRYLVKRTGEKVFLECVQDMDHENMFWYRQDPGLGLRLIYFSYDVKMKEKGDIPEGYSVSREKKERFSLILESASTNQTSMYLCASSLGRVNEQFFGPGTRLTVL.